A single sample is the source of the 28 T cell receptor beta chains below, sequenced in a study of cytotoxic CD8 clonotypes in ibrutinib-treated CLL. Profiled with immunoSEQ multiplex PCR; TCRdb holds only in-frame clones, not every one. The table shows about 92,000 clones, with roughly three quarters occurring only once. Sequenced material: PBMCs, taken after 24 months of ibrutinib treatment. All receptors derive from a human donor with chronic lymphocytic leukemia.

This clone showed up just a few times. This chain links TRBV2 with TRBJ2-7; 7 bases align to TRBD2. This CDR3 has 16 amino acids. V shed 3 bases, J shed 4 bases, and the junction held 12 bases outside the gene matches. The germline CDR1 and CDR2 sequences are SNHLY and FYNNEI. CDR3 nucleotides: TGTGCCAGCAGTGACGGGAGCGGGACGGTGGTTTACGAGCAGTACTTC. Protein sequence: CASSDGSGTVVYEQYF.

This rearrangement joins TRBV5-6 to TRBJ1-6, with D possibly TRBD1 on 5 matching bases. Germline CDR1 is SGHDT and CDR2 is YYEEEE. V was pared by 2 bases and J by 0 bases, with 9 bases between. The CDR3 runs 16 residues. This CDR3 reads CASSFGGSSYNSPLHF. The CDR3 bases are TGTGCCAGCAGCTTTGGGGGAAGCTCCTATAATTCACCCCTCCACTTT. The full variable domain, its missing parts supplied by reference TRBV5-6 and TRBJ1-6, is DAGVTQSPTHLIKTRGQQVTLRCSPKSGHDTVSWYQQALGQGPQFIFQYYEEEERQRGNFPDRFSGHQFPNYSSELNVNALLLGDSALYLCASSFGGSSYNSPLHFGNGTRLTVT.

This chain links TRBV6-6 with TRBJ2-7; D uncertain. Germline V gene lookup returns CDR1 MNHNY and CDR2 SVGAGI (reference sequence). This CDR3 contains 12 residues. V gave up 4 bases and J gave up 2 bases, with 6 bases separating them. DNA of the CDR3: TGTGCCAGCAGTTTGGAGACCTACGAGCAGTACTTC. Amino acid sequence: CASSLETYEQYF.

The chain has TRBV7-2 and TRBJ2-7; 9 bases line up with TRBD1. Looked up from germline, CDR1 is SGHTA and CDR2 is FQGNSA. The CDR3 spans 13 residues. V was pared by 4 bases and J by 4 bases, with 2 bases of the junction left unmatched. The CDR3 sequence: CASSSTGGYEQYF. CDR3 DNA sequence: TGTGCCAGCAGCTCGACAGGGGGGTACGAGCAGTACTTC.

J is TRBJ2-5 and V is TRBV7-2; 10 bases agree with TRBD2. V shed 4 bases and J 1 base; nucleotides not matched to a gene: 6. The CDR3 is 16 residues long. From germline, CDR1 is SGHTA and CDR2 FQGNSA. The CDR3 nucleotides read TGTGCCAGCAGCTCAGCCTTAGCGGGGGGCCAAGAGACCCAGTACTTC. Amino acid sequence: CASSSALAGGQETQYF.

The CDR3 protein is CASSVGEDFSLSYEQYF. The CDR3 coding sequence is TGTGCCAGCAGTGTAGGTGAGGACTTCTCCCTATCCTACGAGCAGTACTTC. This chain links TRBV6-1 with TRBJ2-7; possibly TRBD2 for D (5 bases). The CDR3 extends over 17 amino acids. Trimming took off 4 bases at V and 1 base at J, with 20 bases between the two ends. Germline V lookup: CDR1 MNHNS, CDR2 SASEGT.

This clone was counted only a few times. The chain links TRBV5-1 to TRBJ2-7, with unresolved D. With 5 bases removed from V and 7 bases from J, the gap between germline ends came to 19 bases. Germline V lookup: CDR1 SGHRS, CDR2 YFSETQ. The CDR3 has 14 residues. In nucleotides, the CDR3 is TGCGCCAGCAGACCCCATATTGACGCTACAGAGCAGTACTTC. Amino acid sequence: CASRPHIDATEQYF.

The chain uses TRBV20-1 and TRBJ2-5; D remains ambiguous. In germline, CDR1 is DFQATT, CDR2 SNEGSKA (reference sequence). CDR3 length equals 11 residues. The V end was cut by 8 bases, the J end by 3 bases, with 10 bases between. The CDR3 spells CSSLLKETQYF. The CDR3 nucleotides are TGCAGTTCACTGCTAAAAGAGACCCAGTACTTC.

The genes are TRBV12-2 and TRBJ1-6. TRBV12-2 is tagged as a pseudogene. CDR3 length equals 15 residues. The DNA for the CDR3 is TGTGCAAGTCGCTTAGAGGACATCGGGGATTCACCCCTCCACTTT. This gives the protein CASRLEDIGDSPLHF.

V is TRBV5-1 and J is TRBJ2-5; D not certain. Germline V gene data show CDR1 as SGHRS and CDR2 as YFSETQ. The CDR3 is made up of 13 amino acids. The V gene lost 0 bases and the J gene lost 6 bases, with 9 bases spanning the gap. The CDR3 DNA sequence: TGCGCCAGCAGCTTGGCTGAAGGGAAGACCCAGTACTTC. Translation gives CASSLAEGKTQYF.

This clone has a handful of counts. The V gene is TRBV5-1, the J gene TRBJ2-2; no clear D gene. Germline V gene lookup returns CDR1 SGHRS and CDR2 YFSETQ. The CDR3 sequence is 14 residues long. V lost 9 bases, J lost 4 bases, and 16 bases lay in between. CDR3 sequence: CATQGYRATGELFF. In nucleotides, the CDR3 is TGCGCCACCCAAGGGTACCGTGCCACCGGGGAGCTGTTTTTT.

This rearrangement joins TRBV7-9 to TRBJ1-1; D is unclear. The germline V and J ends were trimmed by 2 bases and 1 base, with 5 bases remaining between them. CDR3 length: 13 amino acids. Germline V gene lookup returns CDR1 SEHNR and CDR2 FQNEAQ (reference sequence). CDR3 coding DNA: TGTGCCAGCAGCTTATGGGGGAACACTGAAGCTTTCTTT. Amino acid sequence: CASSLWGNTEAFF.

This CDR3 is CASSEATGVANQPQHF. The CDR3 DNA sequence: TGTGCCAGCAGTGAAGCGACAGGGGTAGCAAATCAGCCCCAGCATTTT. The genes are TRBV6-1 and TRBJ1-5; 8 nucleotides align to TRBD1. The CDR3 is made up of 16 amino acids. Germline V gives CDR1 MNHNS, CDR2 SASEGT. V was clipped by 0 bases and J by 4 bases; unmatched bases: 5.

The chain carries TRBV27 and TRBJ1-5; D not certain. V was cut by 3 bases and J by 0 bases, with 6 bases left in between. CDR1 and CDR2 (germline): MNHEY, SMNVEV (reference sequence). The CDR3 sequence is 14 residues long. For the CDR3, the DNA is TGTGCCAGCAGTTTTACCGATAGCAATCAGCCCCAGCATTTT. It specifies CASSFTDSNQPQHF.

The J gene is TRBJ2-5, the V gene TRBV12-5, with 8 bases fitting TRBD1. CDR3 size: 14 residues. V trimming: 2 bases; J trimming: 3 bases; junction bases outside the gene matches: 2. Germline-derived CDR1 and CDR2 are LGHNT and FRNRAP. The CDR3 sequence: CASGLQGAKETQYF. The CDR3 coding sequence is TGTGCTAGTGGTTTGCAGGGGGCGAAAGAGACCCAGTACTTC.

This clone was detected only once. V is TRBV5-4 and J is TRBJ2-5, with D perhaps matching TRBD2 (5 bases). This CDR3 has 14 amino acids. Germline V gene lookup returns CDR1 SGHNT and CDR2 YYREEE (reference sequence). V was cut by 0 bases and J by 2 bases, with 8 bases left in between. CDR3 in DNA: TGTGCCAGCAGCTTGGGACGGGGACAAGAGACCCAGTACTTC. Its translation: CASSLGRGQETQYF.

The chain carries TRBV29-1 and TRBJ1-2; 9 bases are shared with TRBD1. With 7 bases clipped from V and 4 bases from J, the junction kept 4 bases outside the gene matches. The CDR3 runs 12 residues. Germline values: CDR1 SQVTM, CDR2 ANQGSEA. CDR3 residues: CSAGTGIYGYTF. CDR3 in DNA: TGCAGCGCCGGGACAGGGATCTATGGCTACACCTTC.

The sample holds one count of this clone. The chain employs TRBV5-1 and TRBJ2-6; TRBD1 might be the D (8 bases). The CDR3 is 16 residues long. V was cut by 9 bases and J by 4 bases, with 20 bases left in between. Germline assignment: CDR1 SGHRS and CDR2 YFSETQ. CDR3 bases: TGCGCCACGTCCGACAGGGGAGGGAGGGGGGCCAACGTCCTGACTTTC. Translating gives CATSDRGGRGANVLTF.

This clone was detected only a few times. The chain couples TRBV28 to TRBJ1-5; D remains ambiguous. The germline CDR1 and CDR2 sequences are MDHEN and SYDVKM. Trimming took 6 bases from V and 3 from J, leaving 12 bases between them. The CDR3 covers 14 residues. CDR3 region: CASREGGPNQPQHF. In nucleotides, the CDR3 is TGTGCCAGCAGGGAGGGAGGCCCCAATCAGCCCCAGCATTTT.

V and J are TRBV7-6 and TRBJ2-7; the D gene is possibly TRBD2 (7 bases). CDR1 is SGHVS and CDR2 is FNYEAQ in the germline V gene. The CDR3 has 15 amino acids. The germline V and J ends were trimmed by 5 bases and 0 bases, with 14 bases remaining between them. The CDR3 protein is CASSARGGHSYEQYF. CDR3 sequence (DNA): TGTGCCAGCAGCGCCCGCGGGGGCCACTCCTACGAGCAGTACTTC.

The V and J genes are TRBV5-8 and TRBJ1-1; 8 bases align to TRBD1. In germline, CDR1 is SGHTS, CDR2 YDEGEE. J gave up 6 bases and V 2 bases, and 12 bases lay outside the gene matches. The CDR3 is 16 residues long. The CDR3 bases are TGTGCCAGCAGCTTAGTTTGGGGGACACAGGGGGCTGAAGCTTTCTTT. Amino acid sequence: CASSLVWGTQGAEAFF.

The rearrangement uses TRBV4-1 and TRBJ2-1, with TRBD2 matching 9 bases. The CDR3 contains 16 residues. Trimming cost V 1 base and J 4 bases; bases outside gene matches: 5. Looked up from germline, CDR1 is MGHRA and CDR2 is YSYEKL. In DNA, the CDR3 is TGCGCCAGCAGCCAAGTTGCTAGCGGGGTATACAATGAGCAGTTCTTC. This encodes CASSQVASGVYNEQFF.

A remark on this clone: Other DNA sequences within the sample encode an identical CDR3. The CDR3 coding sequence is TGCAGCGTTTCCCGGACAGGGGACACCGGGGAGCTGTTTTTT. It codes for CSVSRTGDTGELFF. The V and J genes are TRBV29-1 and TRBJ2-2; 9 bases line up with TRBD1. The CDR3 consists of 14 residues. Per the germline V gene, CDR1 is SQVTM and CDR2 is ANQGSEA. V gave up 5 bases and J gave up 3 bases; unmatched junction bases: 4.

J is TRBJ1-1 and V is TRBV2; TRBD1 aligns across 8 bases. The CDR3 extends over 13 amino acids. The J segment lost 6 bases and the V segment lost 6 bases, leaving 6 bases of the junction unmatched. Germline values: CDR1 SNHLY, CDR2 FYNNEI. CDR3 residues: CASREDRVSEAFF. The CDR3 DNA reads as TGTGCCAGCAGGGAGGACAGGGTGTCTGAAGCTTTCTTT.

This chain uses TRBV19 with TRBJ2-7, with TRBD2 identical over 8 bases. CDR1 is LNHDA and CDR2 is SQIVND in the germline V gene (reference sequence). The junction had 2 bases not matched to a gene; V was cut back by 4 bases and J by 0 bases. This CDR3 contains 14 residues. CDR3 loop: CASSSGRISYEQYF. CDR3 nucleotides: TGTGCCAGTAGTAGCGGGAGGATCTCCTACGAGCAGTACTTC.

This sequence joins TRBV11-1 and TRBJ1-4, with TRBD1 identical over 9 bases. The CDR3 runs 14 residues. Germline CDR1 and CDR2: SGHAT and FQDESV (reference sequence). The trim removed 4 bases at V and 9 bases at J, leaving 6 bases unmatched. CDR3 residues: CASSSGQGRKKLFF. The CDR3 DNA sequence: TGTGCCAGCAGCTCGGGACAGGGACGGAAAAAACTGTTTTTT.

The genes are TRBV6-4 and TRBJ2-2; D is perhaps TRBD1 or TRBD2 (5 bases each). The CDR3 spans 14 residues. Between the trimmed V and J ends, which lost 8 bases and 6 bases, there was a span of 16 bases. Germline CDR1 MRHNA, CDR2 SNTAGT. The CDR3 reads CASGAEGLAGELFF. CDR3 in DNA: TGTGCCAGCGGGGCTGAGGGCCTGGCCGGGGAGCTGTTTTTT.

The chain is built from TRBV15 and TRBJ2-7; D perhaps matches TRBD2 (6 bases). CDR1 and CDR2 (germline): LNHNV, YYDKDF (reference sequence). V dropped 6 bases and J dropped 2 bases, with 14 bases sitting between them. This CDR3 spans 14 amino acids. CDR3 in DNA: TGTGCCACCAGGAGTGACGGGAGCGCCTACGAGCAGTACTTC. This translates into CATRSDGSAYEQYF.